This TCR beta chain was sequenced in a study of blood T cell repertoires in COVID-19. Study information: Researchers got acute and convalescent COVID-19 samples from the United States, Italy and Spain. Sources were T cells, B-cell-depleted T cells, or PBMCs; the material itself was cDNA or gDNA.

Study processing details: The authors estimated nucleated cell counts from reference gene primer amplification. Sequencing used immunoSEQ multiplex PCR; TCRdb keeps in-frame clones, though not all of them. The V and J calls and the clone size are those of that table, but D and trimming were determined from the DNA. The sample lists under 250,000 clones, around 90% occurring once. Germline V gives CDR1 LNHNV, CDR2 YYDKDF (reference sequence). V was clipped by 0 bases and J by 1 base, with 15 bases between them. The CDR3 extends over 17 amino acids. Seattle's enrolled individuals joined amid active infection and were then monitored longitudinally.

Sequencing was carried out using peripheral blood. The chain employs TRBV15 and TRBJ1-1, with a tentative D call TRBD1 (6 bases). This TCR was recovered from a man younger than 40 with COVID-19, enrolled during active disease. The CDR3 loop is CATSRDPLGTQNTEAFF. The CDR3 region has the DNA TGTGCCACCAGCAGAGACCCTCTGGGGACACAGAACACTGAAGCTTTCTTT.